Below are 25 T cell receptor beta chains sequenced from a single sample in a study of shared clonotypes between healthy human individuals. Profiled with immunoSEQ multiplex PCR; TCRdb holds only in-frame clones, not every one. Of roughly 2.4 million clones in the sample, under 97% were seen once. The sequencing input was naive CD4+ T cells sorted from blood. Noted subset: CD45RA+ positively selected. The receptors originated from a man between 18 and 29 years old in good health.

A single count supports this clone. The chain is built from TRBV2 and TRBJ2-5, with 8 bases that match TRBD1. From germline, CDR1 is SNHLY and CDR2 FYNNEI. CDR3 size: 15 residues. J was trimmed by 3 bases and V by 3 bases; bases with no gene match: 6. The CDR3 protein is CASSEDRAREETQYF. DNA of the CDR3: TGTGCCAGCAGTGAGGACAGGGCTCGAGAAGAGACCCAGTACTTC.

The DNA for the CDR3 is TGTGCCAGCACCGACGCGGGATATAATTCACCCCTCCACTTT. Its protein is CASTDAGYNSPLHF. The chain is built from TRBV6-1 and TRBJ1-6; no definite D call. CDR3 length: 14 amino acids. Germline values: CDR1 MNHNS, CDR2 SASEGT. Deletions cut 7 bases from V and 4 bases from J, with 11 bases between.

Regarding this clone: The sample has other DNA sequences that encode this CDR3 too. The chain uses TRBV4-3 and TRBJ1-2; 7 bases are shared with TRBD1. The CDR3 runs to 14 residues. The germline V gene has CDR1 LGHNA and CDR2 YSLEER. Unmatched junction bases numbered 3, after V lost 1 base and J lost 4 bases. DNA of the CDR3: TGCGCCAGCAGCCAAGGACAGGGAGGCTATGGCTACACCTTC. Translating it yields CASSQGQGGYGYTF.

The sample holds one count of this clone. The V call is TRBV6-5, the J call TRBJ1-4, with 8 bases fitting TRBD1. Germline loops: CDR1 MNHEY, CDR2 SVGAGI. The CDR3 consists of 15 residues. Losses at the gene ends were 5 bases for V and 8 bases for J; bases not matched to a gene: 10. CDR3 DNA sequence: TGTGCCAGCAGTCCCCTGACAGGGGAGGAAGAAAAACTGTTTTTT. Its protein product is CASSPLTGEEEKLFF.

This chain links TRBV10-3 with TRBJ2-5, with TRBD1 identical over 12 bases. Trimming took 1 base from V and 3 from J; bases not matched to a gene: 6. This CDR3 region has 17 residues. CDR1 is ENHRY and CDR2 is SYGVKD in the germline V gene. The CDR3: CAISEYSGTGGEETQYF. In DNA, the CDR3 is TGTGCCATCAGTGAGTACTCCGGGACAGGGGGCGAAGAGACCCAGTACTTC.

The CDR3 region has the DNA TGTGCCAGCAGTCCCGGGCCAACCTACGAGCAGTACTTC. Its translation: CASSPGPTYEQYF. The chain recombines TRBV28 with TRBJ2-7; D uncertain. Between the trimmed V and J ends, which lost 5 bases and 2 bases, there was a span of 10 bases. This CDR3 has 13 residues. Germline V lookup: CDR1 MDHEN, CDR2 SYDVKM.

J is TRBJ1-2 and V is TRBV30, with 9 positions matching TRBD1. V lost 5 bases to trimming and J lost 5 bases; unmatched junction nucleotides: 15. Germline V gene data show CDR1 as GTSNPN and CDR2 as SVGIG (reference sequence). The CDR3 loop spans 16 amino acids. For the CDR3, the DNA is TGTGCCTGGGAAAGACCGGGACAGGGTGGGGGTTATGGCTACACCTTC. It translates to CAWERPGQGGGYGYTF.

There are a few counts of this clone. This chain links TRBV14 with TRBJ1-6; D possibly corresponds to TRBD1 (5 bases). The CDR3 sequence is 16 residues long. CDR1 and CDR2 from the germline V gene are SGHDN and FVKESK. Trimming removed 4 bases at V and 10 bases at J, with 20 bases between. This CDR3 is CASSPGDGIVWSPLHF. CDR3 DNA: TGTGCCAGCAGCCCGGGGGACGGGATAGTGTGGTCACCCCTCCACTTT.

This chain joins TRBV9 and TRBJ2-7; no clear D gene. Trimming left V 0 bases short and J 5 bases short, with 12 bases between. Germline CDR1 and CDR2: SGDLS and YYNGEE. The CDR3 is made up of 14 amino acids. The CDR3 reads CASSVGYNGHEQYF. The CDR3 nucleotides read TGTGCCAGCAGCGTAGGGTACAACGGCCACGAGCAGTACTTC.

The chain uses TRBV30 and TRBJ1-2; the D is unclear. This CDR3 region has 14 residues. Trimming took off 0 bases at V and 5 bases at J, with 13 bases between the two ends. Germline loops: CDR1 GTSNPN, CDR2 SVGIG (reference sequence). CDR3 sequence reads: CAWSVSTHGYGYTF. CDR3 in DNA: TGTGCCTGGAGTGTATCCACACATGGATATGGCTACACCTTC.

A remark on this clone: Other DNA sequences from this sample encode an identical CDR3 as well. The chain links TRBV6-6 to TRBJ2-7; maybe TRBD1 (6 bases). Trimming shortened V by 4 bases and J by 2 bases, and 9 bases separated the two germline ends. Per the germline V gene, CDR1 is MNHNY and CDR2 is SVGAGI (reference sequence). CDR3 length equals 13 residues. The CDR3 sequence is CASSWDTTYEQYF. Here the CDR3 DNA reads TGTGCCAGCAGTTGGGACACTACCTACGAGCAGTACTTC.

The chain recombines TRBV10-3 with TRBJ2-7; no clear D gene. V was trimmed by 6 bases and J by 3 bases, leaving 15 bases between them. Germline V gene lookup returns CDR1 ENHRY and CDR2 SYGVKD. The CDR3 has 14 residues. DNA for the CDR3: TGTGCCATCAGAGTGGGCCAGGCCAGCTACGAGCAGTACTTC. It translates to CAIRVGQASYEQYF.

The CDR3 loop is CASSLLIGGTAFF. Here the CDR3 DNA reads TGTGCCAGCAGTTTATTAATTGGGGGTACAGCTTTCTTT. The chain employs TRBV28 and TRBJ1-1; a possible D gene is TRBD1 (5 bases). Germline CDR1 MDHEN, CDR2 SYDVKM. V dropped 1 base and J dropped 10 bases, with 13 bases sitting between them. CDR3 length equals 13 residues.

Concerning this clone: The same CDR3 is also encoded by other DNA sequences in this sample. The V call is TRBV5-1, the J call TRBJ2-2, with 9 bases aligning to TRBD1. This CDR3 is built from 15 residues. CDR1 SGHRS and CDR2 YFSETQ come from the germline V gene. J gave up 2 bases and V 4 bases, and 3 bases lay outside the gene matches. CDR3: CASSLGQGNTGELFF. The CDR3 DNA reads TGCGCCAGCAGCCTGGGACAGGGTAACACCGGGGAGCTGTTTTTT.

This clone was seen a single time. The chain has TRBV5-1 and TRBJ2-7; 8 positions match TRBD2. The J segment lost 5 bases and the V segment lost 4 bases, leaving 8 bases of the junction unmatched. CDR3 size: 14 residues. Germline-derived CDR1 and CDR2 are SGHRS and YFSETQ. The CDR3 is CASSRRGREDEQYF. The CDR3 DNA reads as TGCGCCAGCAGCCGACGGGGGCGGGAGGACGAGCAGTACTTC.

With regard to this clone: Other DNA sequences in the same sample also yield this CDR3. The chain has TRBV2 and TRBJ2-3; TRBD1 matches at 8 bases. This CDR3 region has 14 residues. The ends lost 1 base at V and 3 bases at J; junction bases unmatched: 0. Germline V lookup: CDR1 SNHLY, CDR2 FYNNEI. The DNA for the CDR3 is TGTGCCAGCAGTGAAGGACAGGGGACAGATACGCAGTATTTT. Translating gives CASSEGQGTDTQYF.

The chain combines TRBV5-1 with TRBJ2-3; 11 bases are shared with TRBD2. The V gene's germline CDR1 is SGHRS and CDR2 YFSETQ. The ends lost 3 bases at V and 4 bases at J; junction bases unmatched: 4. The CDR3 sequence is 15 residues long. The CDR3 sequence is CASSSLAGGSDTQYF. The CDR3 DNA is TGCGCCAGCAGCTCCCTAGCGGGGGGTTCAGATACGCAGTATTTT.

The chain links TRBV6-5 to TRBJ1-1, with D unresolved. V shed 6 bases and J shed 9 bases, with 11 bases lying between them. The CDR3 extends over 11 amino acids. Germline loops: CDR1 MNHEY, CDR2 SVGAGI. The DNA of the CDR3 is TGTGCCAGCAGGGGCGGATACCAAGCTTTCTTT. This gives the protein CASRGGYQAFF.

V and J are TRBV15 and TRBJ1-1; D is unresolved. The germline gives CDR1 LNHNV, CDR2 YYDKDF (reference sequence). This CDR3 spans 14 amino acids. V was trimmed by 4 bases and J by 1 base, leaving 10 bases between them. The CDR3 sequence is CATSTLVGNTEAFF. The CDR3 region has the DNA TGTGCCACCAGCACCCTGGTAGGGAACACTGAAGCTTTCTTT.

The chain employs TRBV5-1 and TRBJ2-7, with TRBD2 matching 10 bases. This CDR3 is 15 amino acids long. J was trimmed by 2 bases and V by 5 bases; bases with no gene match: 7. Germline assignment: CDR1 SGHRS and CDR2 YFSETQ. The DNA of the CDR3 is TGCGCCAGCAGGGAAGTAGCGGGGGGAACCTACGAGCAGTACTTC. Amino acid sequence: CASREVAGGTYEQYF.

This chain joins TRBV12-5 and TRBJ2-1; a possible D gene is TRBD2 (6 bases). Germline V lookup: CDR1 LGHNT, CDR2 FRNRAP. V was trimmed by 0 bases and J by 10 bases, leaving 16 bases between them. This CDR3 comprises 15 residues. CDR3 amino acids: CASGLVPLEGREQFF. As DNA, the CDR3 is TGTGCTAGTGGTTTGGTACCACTGGAGGGGAGAGAGCAGTTCTTC.

As to this clone: The sample carries other DNA sequences with the same CDR3. The CDR3 sequence is CASSPPSPDTQYF. The CDR3 DNA reads as TGTGCCAGCTCACCACCGTCCCCAGATACGCAGTATTTT. This chain joins TRBV18 and TRBJ2-3; D is undetermined. CDR1 KGHSH and CDR2 LQKENI come from the germline V gene. The CDR3 totals 13 residues. V dropped 0 bases and J dropped 4 bases, with 5 bases sitting between them.

V is TRBV9 and J is TRBJ1-6, with D perhaps TRBD1 (5 bases). CDR3 length: 14 amino acids. Germline V CDR1 and CDR2: SGDLS, YYNGEE. Trimming took 0 bases from V and 6 from J, leaving 7 bases between them. The CDR3 DNA reads TGTGCCAGCAGCGTAGATCAGGGTAATTCACCCCTCCACTTT. Protein product: CASSVDQGNSPLHF.

The chain links TRBV28 to TRBJ2-1; 10 bases fit TRBD2. In germline, CDR1 is MDHEN, CDR2 SYDVKM. V dropped 5 bases and J dropped 9; count of bases not matched to a gene: 7. The CDR3 consists of 14 residues. The CDR3 DNA is TGTGCCAGCAGTCTAGCGGGGGTGGGCGGTGAGCAGTTCTTC. This translates into CASSLAGVGGEQFF.

The chain recombines TRBV19 with TRBJ2-7, with 9 bases that match TRBD1. The CDR3 covers 17 residues. V was clipped by 7 bases and J by 4 bases; unmatched bases: 17. Germline CDR1 is LNHDA and CDR2 is SQIVND (reference sequence). In DNA, the CDR3 is TGTGCCAGTACCCTCCCGAACCGGGACAGGGATTCGTACGAGCAGTACTTC. It is translated as CASTLPNRDRDSYEQYF.